These T cell receptor beta chains were read from a single sample in a study of shared clonotypes between healthy human individuals. This table comes from immunoSEQ multiplex PCR, and its TCRdb copy is limited to in-frame clones, with some not included. The sample shows hundreds of thousands of clones, roughly 98% of them seen only once. Sequenced sample: naive CD8+ T cells sorted from blood. These receptors were taken from a man aged 25 to 40 in good health. The CDR3 runs from the conserved cysteine through the conserved F or W. The D gene is left open where the match is weak. The listing skips clone size in some rows; elsewhere it reads once, few, many or a size class.

D	length	V	size	J	DNA	CDR3
TRBD2	16	TRBV4-1	.	TRBJ2-3	TGCGCCAGCAGCCTTACAAGCGGGAGGGGCACAGATACGCAGTATTTT	CASSLTSGRGTDTQYF
.	12	TRBV2	.	TRBJ2-7	TGTGCCAGCAGGGAAGGATTCTACGAGCAGTACTTC	CASREGFYEQYF
.	14	TRBV27	once	TRBJ2-3	TGTGCCAGCAGTTTAAATGGACTGGGAGATACGCAGTATTTT	CASSLNGLGDTQYF
.	18	TRBV9	once	TRBJ2-3	TGTGCCAGCAGCGTAGGATCCCCCTTTGGCGCGGGCACAGATACGCAGTATTTT	CASSVGSPFGAGTDTQYF
.	12	TRBV29-1	.	TRBJ1-1	TGCAGCGCCGACGAGGGGCTCACTGAAGCTTTCTTT	CSADEGLTEAFF
.	15	TRBV5-6	.	TRBJ2-5	TGTGCCAGCAGCTTGTGGGGGCTAGCATGGGAGACCCAGTACTTC	CASSLWGLAWETQYF
TRBD1	15	TRBV11-3	once	TRBJ2-7	TGTGCCAGCAGCAAGACAGGGGCCTCCAGCTACGAGCAGTACTTC	CASSKTGASSYEQYF
.	12	TRBV10-1	once	TRBJ2-7	TGCGCCAGCGGGTGGACGGTTAACGAGCAGTACTTC	CASGWTVNEQYF
.	14	TRBV7-9	.	TRBJ2-7	TGTGCCAGCAGCCAACCGGGGAGCTCCTACGAGCAGTACTTC	CASSQPGSSYEQYF
.	15	TRBV7-9	.	TRBJ2-1	TGTGCCAGCAGCCTCACACCACTTAAGGGGGAGGGGGAGTTCTTC	CASSLTPLKGEGEFF
TRBD1	17	TRBV7-9	.	TRBJ2-5	TGTGCCAGCAGCTTCTACGGGACAGGAATTTTTCAAGAGACCCAGTACTTC	CASSFYGTGIFQETQYF
.	15	TRBV14	.	TRBJ2-1	TGTGCCAGCAGCCGAAGGACAAGACCGGACAATGAGCAGTTCTTC	CASSRRTRPDNEQFF
.	13	TRBV2	.	TRBJ2-7	TGTGCCAGCAGTGATTCGCGGAGCTACGAGCAGTACTTC	CASSDSRSYEQYF
TRBD1	17	TRBV7-6	.	TRBJ2-1	TGTGCCAGCAGCTTAGTCTCCGGGACAGGGGAATACAATGAGCAGTTCTTC	CASSLVSGTGEYNEQFF
.	14	TRBV18	.	TRBJ1-3	TGTGCCAGCTCATTGACCAGCTCTGGAAACACCATATATTTT	CASSLTSSGNTIYF
.	17	TRBV30	.	TRBJ2-7	TGTGCCTGGAGTGAGGATTTCGGGGGGCTCAGCTCCTACGAGCAGTACTTC	CAWSEDFGGLSSYEQYF
.	13	TRBV11-3	.	TRBJ2-7	TGTGGCGCAGGGCTCCCGGTTACCTACGAGCAGTACTTC	CGAGLPVTYEQYF
.	12	TRBV5-6	.	TRBJ2-1	TGTGCCAGCAGCCACGGAGGCAATGAGCAGTTCTTC	CASSHGGNEQFF
.	15	TRBV5-1	.	TRBJ2-3	TGCGCCAGCAGCTTGGTAGGGGGAAGCACAGATACGCAGTATTTT	CASSLVGGSTDTQYF
TRBD1	14	TRBV9	.	TRBJ2-7	TGTGCCAGCAGCCCCCGGGACAGGGTCTACGAGCAGTACTTC	CASSPRDRVYEQYF
TRBD2	18	TRBV4-1	.	TRBJ2-7	TGCGCCAGCAGCCAAGATTGGAGTAGAGGACTAGGTACATACGAGCAGTACTTC	CASSQDWSRGLGTYEQYF
TRBD1	15	TRBV4-1	.	TRBJ2-7	TGCGCCAGCAGCCAAAGGACAGGGGCGGTCTACGAGCAGTACTTC	CASSQRTGAVYEQYF
.	15	TRBV11-2	once	TRBJ2-7	TGTGCCAGCAGCTTAGAAGCGGGTCCTGGCTACGAGCAGTACTTC	CASSLEAGPGYEQYF
.	15	TRBV7-9	.	TRBJ2-7	TGTGCCAGCAGCCACCTTGCGTCAGGGATTTACGAGCAGTACTTC	CASSHLASGIYEQYF
.	12	TRBV7-9	.	TRBJ2-7	TGTGCCAGCGGACTGGGGAACTACGAGCAGTACTTC	CASGLGNYEQYF
TRBD1	12	TRBV27	.	TRBJ2-7	TGTGCCAGCAGCCTGCAGGGGGCCGAGCAGTACTTC	CASSLQGAEQYF
TRBD1	15	TRBV7-9	.	TRBJ1-1	TGTGCCAGCAGTTTAGGGACAGGGAGCAGGACTGAAGCTTTCTTT	CASSLGTGSRTEAFF
.	13	TRBV7-2	once	TRBJ2-7	TGTGCCAGCAGCGAGGGAATTTCCTACGAGCAGTACTTC	CASSEGISYEQYF
.	13	TRBV29-1	.	TRBJ2-5	TGCAGCGTTGAATTACAGAATGAAGAGACCCAGTACTTC	CSVELQNEETQYF
TRBD2	16	TRBV6-5	.	TRBJ2-1	TGTGCCAGCAGTTACGGGAGGGAGAGCCCCTACAATGAGCAGTTCTTC	CASSYGRESPYNEQFF
.	15	TRBV12-2	.	TRBJ1-1	TGTGCAAGCTGCTTACAGGGAATGAGGGGCACTGAAGCTTTCTTT	CASCLQGMRGTEAFF
TRBD2	15	TRBV5-6	.	TRBJ2-1	TGTGCCAGCAGAAACCAACTAGCGGGCGGAAATGAGCAGTTCTTC	CASRNQLAGGNEQFF
.	13	TRBV29-1	.	TRBJ2-2	TGCAGCGTTGAAGGGACAACCACCGGGGAGCTGTTTTTT	CSVEGTTTGELFF
.	13	TRBV30	.	TRBJ2-2	TGTGCCTGGAGTGTCGGGAACACCGGGGAGCTGTTTTTT	CAWSVGNTGELFF
TRBD2	15	TRBV7-9	.	TRBJ2-7	TGTGCCAGCAGCCCACCGCTAGCGGGAGAAGGCGAGCAGTACTTC	CASSPPLAGEGEQYF
TRBD1	16	TRBV28	once	TRBJ1-1	TGTGCCAGCAGGACCCTTAGGGGGCATGGGTACACTGAAGCTTTCTTT	CASRTLRGHGYTEAFF
TRBD1	16	TRBV27	once	TRBJ2-3	TGTGCCAGCAGCCTAACCGGGACAGCTAGCACAGATACGCAGTATTTT	CASSLTGTASTDTQYF
TRBD2	18	TRBV11-2	.	TRBJ2-2	TGTGCCAGCAGCTTAAGAGCTAGCGGGAGTCAGAACACCGGGGAGCTGTTTTTT	CASSLRASGSQNTGELFF
TRBD1	14	TRBV19	.	TRBJ2-7	TGCGCCAGCTGCGACAGGGGGTCCCCCTACGAGCAGTACTTC	CASCDRGSPYEQYF
.	13	TRBV29-1	.	TRBJ2-3	TGCAGCGTTGCGCCAGGGAGTTTAGATACGCAGTATTTT	CSVAPGSLDTQYF
.	14	TRBV27	.	TRBJ1-5	TGTGCCAGCAGACCCGCCGGGATTGATCAGCCCCAGCATTTT	CASRPAGIDQPQHF
TRBD2	14	TRBV11-3	.	TRBJ2-1	TGTGCCAGCAGTGTTCGCGGGAGTCAAAGTGAGCAGTTCTTC	CASSVRGSQSEQFF
TRBD2	15	TRBV4-3	.	TRBJ2-1	TGCGCCAGCAGCCAAGGACTAGCCCCCTACAATGAGCAGTTCTTC	CASSQGLAPYNEQFF
.	16	TRBV29-1	.	TRBJ2-1	TGCAGCGTTGTTTTACTAGCCTCAGGCTCCTACAATGAGCAGTTCTTC	CSVVLLASGSYNEQFF
TRBD2	15	TRBV11-3	.	TRBJ2-1	TGTGCCAGCAGCTTAGTCACGGGGGGTTACAATGAGCAGTTCTTC	CASSLVTGGYNEQFF
.	14	TRBV2	once	TRBJ2-3	TGTGCCAGCAGTGAAGAGGGGGGAGGGGATACGCAGTATTTT	CASSEEGGGDTQYF
TRBD2	14	TRBV13	.	TRBJ2-1	TGTGCCAGCAGCTGGACTAGCGGGAGAAATGAGCAGTTCTTC	CASSWTSGRNEQFF
.	16	TRBV5-6	.	TRBJ1-5	TGTGCCAGCAGCTTGGGACGGACAGTGGGTAATCAGCCCCAGCATTTT	CASSLGRTVGNQPQHF
TRBD1	15	TRBV13	.	TRBJ1-2	TGTGCCAGCAGCTTAGGCCTGACAGGGTTGGATGGCTACACCTTC	CASSLGLTGLDGYTF
.	14	TRBV5-1	.	TRBJ2-7	TGCGCCAGCAGCTTGGCCCAGGGACCCTACGAGCAGTACTTC	CASSLAQGPYEQYF
.	11	TRBV7-8	.	TRBJ2-5	TGTGCCAGCAGCTTTACAGAGACCCAGTACTTC	CASSFTETQYF
.	15	TRBV9	.	TRBJ1-1	TGTGCCAGCAGCCCTCACGCTACTGATGACTTCGAAGCTTTCTTT	CASSPHATDDFEAFF
.	11	TRBV20-1	.	TRBJ1-4	TGCAGTGCTAGATCTGATGAAAAACTGTTTTTT	CSARSDEKLFF
.	17	TRBV5-1	.	TRBJ1-4	TGCGCCAGCAGCGCTGGTCGTGCTGGACAGCTTAATGAAAAACTGTTTTTT	CASSAGRAGQLNEKLFF